The 12 T cell receptor beta chains in this list originate from one sample, sequenced in a study of shared clonotypes between healthy human individuals. Clones were read by immunoSEQ multiplex PCR, and TCRdb kept only the in-frame ones, dropping some. The sample lists fewer than 600,000 clones, 79% occurring once. Sequenced material: PBMCs. All receptors derive from a woman between 40 and 55 years old in good health. Some clones in this sample may be carry-over from other donors' samples.

The V call is TRBV5-1, the J call TRBJ2-1; 11 bases are shared with TRBD2. The germline CDR1 and CDR2 sequences are SGHRS and YFSETQ. The V segment lost 4 bases and the J segment 3 bases; nucleotides outside the gene matches: 6. The CDR3 runs to 16 residues. The CDR3 loop reads CASSVRLAGRYNEQFF. CDR3 DNA: TGCGCCAGCAGCGTGCGACTAGCGGGGCGCTACAATGAGCAGTTCTTC.

This clone came up a few times. The same CDR3 is also encoded by other DNA sequences in this sample. The chain is built from TRBV20-1 and TRBJ2-3, with D unclear. CDR1 and CDR2 from the germline V gene are DFQATT and SNEGSKA (reference sequence). The ends were cut back, 3 bases at V and 1 base at J, with 2 bases in the middle. CDR3 length: 11 amino acids. CDR3 sequence reads: CSASGTDTQYF. The CDR3 bases are TGCAGTGCTAGTGGCACAGATACGCAGTATTTT.

The chain joins TRBV15 to TRBJ2-2; the D call may be TRBD1 or TRBD2 (5 bases each). The CDR3 runs to 15 residues. CDR1 LNHNV and CDR2 YYDKDF come from the germline V gene (reference sequence). Trimming removed 0 bases at V and 10 bases at J, with 15 bases between. The CDR3 region has the DNA TGTGCCACCAGCAGAGATCGGGGCAGGCCTTCGGAGCTGTTTTTT. This gives the protein CATSRDRGRPSELFF.

The rearrangement links TRBV9 to TRBJ2-2, with D unclear. The CDR3 loop spans 15 amino acids. CDR1 is SGDLS, CDR2 YYNGEE, per germline. The V and J ends lost 3 bases and 8 bases respectively, with 17 bases between them. CDR3 in DNA: TGTGCCAGCAGCGAAGGGCCAGGCCCGGAAGGGGAGCTGTTTTTT. It yields the protein CASSEGPGPEGELFF.

This clone was picked up one time. DNA of the CDR3: TGTGCCAGCAGAGCCCAGGGGGCAACAGAGACCCAGTACTTC. This translates into CASRAQGATETQYF. The chain uses TRBV6-5 and TRBJ2-5; 8 bases are shared with TRBD1. There are 14 residues in the CDR3. Germline V gene lookup returns CDR1 MNHEY and CDR2 SVGAGI. Trimming cost V 6 bases and J 4 bases; bases outside gene matches: 7.

This chain uses TRBV27 with TRBJ2-7; possible D gene TRBD2, 5 bases. Germline lookup yields CDR1 MNHEY and CDR2 SMNVEV (reference sequence). This CDR3 has 13 residues. Trimming removed 10 bases from V and 3 bases from J, with 16 bases in between. The CDR3 DNA sequence: TGTGCCATACGACTATTAAGGTTCTACGAGCAGTACTTC. Protein: CAIRLLRFYEQYF.

The chain joins TRBV7-3 to TRBJ2-5; 12 nucleotides agree with TRBD2. The CDR3 is made up of 14 amino acids. The germline V gene has CDR1 SGHTA and CDR2 FQGTGA. V shed 5 bases and J 6 bases; nucleotides not matched to a gene: 4. CDR3 sequence: CASSTTSGSKTQYF. CDR3 coding DNA: TGTGCCAGCAGCACGACTAGCGGGAGTAAGACCCAGTACTTC. The full variable domain, in which reference TRBV7-3 and TRBJ2-5 provide the parts outside the CDR3, is GAGVSQTPSNKVTEKGKYVELRCDPISGHTALYWYRQSLGQGPEFLIYFQGTGAADDSGLPNDRFFAVRPEGSVSTLKIQRTERGDSAVYLCASSTTSGSKTQYFGPGTRLLVL.

The V and J genes are TRBV18 and TRBJ2-7; 10 bases align to TRBD1. V lost 2 bases to trimming and J lost 4 bases; unmatched junction nucleotides: 8. Germline-derived CDR1 and CDR2 are KGHSH and LQKENI. CDR3 length equals 16 residues. Here the CDR3 DNA reads TGTGCCAGCTCACCATTGGATGGGACAGGGGCTTACGAGCAGTACTTC. It encodes CASSPLDGTGAYEQYF.

The chain links TRBV2 to TRBJ1-1; D remains unclear. The V gene lost 4 bases and the J gene lost 4 bases, with 10 bases spanning the gap. The CDR3 runs to 13 residues. Germline CDR1 reads SNHLY; CDR2 reads FYNNEI. In DNA form, the CDR3 reads TGTGCCAGCAGTGGGCACACGAGCACTGAAGCTTTCTTT. Encoded protein: CASSGHTSTEAFF.

This chain connects TRBV28 to TRBJ2-7; possible D gene TRBD1, 6 bases. This CDR3 is built from 15 residues. Germline V gene sequence: CDR1 MDHEN, CDR2 SYDVKM. Trimming took off 0 bases at V and 6 bases at J, with 15 bases between the two ends. The CDR3 DNA follows: TGTGCCAGCAGTTTATGGTCCCGGACAGCCGCCGAGCAGTACTTC. Translating it yields CASSLWSRTAAEQYF. The entire variable domain, with the rest obtained from reference TRBV28 and TRBJ2-7, is as follows: DVKVTQSSRYLVKRTGEKVFLECVQDMDHENMFWYRQDPGLGLRLIYFSYDVKMKEKGDIPEGYSVSREKKERFSLILESASTNQTSMYLCASSLWSRTAAEQYFGPGTRLTVT.

CDR3 nucleotides: TGTGCCAGTAGTACCCCCGCGGAGACCCAGTACTTC. Protein product: CASSTPAETQYF. The V call is TRBV19, the J call TRBJ2-5; D not resolved. This CDR3 has 12 amino acids. Germline V CDR1 and CDR2: LNHDA, SQIVND (reference sequence). Between the trimmed V and J ends, which lost 4 bases and 5 bases, there was a span of 8 bases.

Remarks on this clone: A much larger clone differs by one base, so this may be a read error. Other DNA sequences in the same sample also yield this CDR3. V gene TRBV9 combines with J gene TRBJ2-2, with D maybe TRBD2 (5 bases). There are 16 residues in the CDR3. The germline gives CDR1 SGDLS, CDR2 YYNGEE. The CDR3 nucleotides read TGTGCCAGCAGCGACCGGACTGTTCCGAATACCGGGGAGCTGTTTTTT. It translates to CASSDRTVPNTGELFF.